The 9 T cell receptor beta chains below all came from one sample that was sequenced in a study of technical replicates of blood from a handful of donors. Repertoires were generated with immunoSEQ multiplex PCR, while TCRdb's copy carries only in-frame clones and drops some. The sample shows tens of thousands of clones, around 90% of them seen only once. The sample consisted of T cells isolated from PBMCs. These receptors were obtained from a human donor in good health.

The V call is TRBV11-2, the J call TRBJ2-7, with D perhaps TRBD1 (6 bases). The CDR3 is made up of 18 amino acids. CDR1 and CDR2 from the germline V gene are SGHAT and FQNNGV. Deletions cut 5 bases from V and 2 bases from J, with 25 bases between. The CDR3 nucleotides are TGTGCCAGCAGCAAAAAGGAGACAGGAGACATCGCACCCTACGAGCAGTACTTC. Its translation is CASSKKETGDIAPYEQYF.

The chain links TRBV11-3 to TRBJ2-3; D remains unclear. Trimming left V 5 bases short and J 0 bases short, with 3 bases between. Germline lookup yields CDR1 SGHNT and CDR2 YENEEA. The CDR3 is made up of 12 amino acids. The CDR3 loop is CASSPSTDTQYF. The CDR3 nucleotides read TGTGCCAGCAGCCCGAGCACAGATACGCAGTATTTT.

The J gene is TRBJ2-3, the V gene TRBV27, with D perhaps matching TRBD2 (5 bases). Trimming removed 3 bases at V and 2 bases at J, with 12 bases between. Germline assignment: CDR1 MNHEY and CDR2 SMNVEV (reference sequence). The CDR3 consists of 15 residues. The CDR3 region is CASSFSGGATDTQYF. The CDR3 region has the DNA TGTGCCAGCAGTTTCAGCGGAGGCGCCACAGATACGCAGTATTTT.

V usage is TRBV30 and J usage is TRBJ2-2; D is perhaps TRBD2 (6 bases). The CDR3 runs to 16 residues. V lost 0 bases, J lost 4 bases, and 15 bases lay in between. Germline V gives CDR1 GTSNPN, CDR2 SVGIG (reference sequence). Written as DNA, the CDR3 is TGTGCCTGGAGTGTCCTAGCCACCGGGGGCACCGGGGAGCTGTTTTTT. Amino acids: CAWSVLATGGTGELFF.

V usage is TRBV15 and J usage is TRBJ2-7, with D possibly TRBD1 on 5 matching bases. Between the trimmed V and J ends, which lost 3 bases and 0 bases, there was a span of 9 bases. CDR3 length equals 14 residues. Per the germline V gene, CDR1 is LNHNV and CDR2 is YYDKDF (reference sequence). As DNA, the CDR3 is TGTGCCACCAGCAGCTCAGACAGCTCCTACGAGCAGTACTTC. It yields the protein CATSSSDSSYEQYF. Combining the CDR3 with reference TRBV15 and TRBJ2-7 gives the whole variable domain DAMVIQNPRYQVTQFGKPVTLSCSQTLNHNVMYWYQQKSSQAPKLLFHYYDKDFNNEADTPDNFQSRRPNTSFCFLDIRSPGLGDTAMYLCATSSSDSSYEQYFGPGTRLTVT.

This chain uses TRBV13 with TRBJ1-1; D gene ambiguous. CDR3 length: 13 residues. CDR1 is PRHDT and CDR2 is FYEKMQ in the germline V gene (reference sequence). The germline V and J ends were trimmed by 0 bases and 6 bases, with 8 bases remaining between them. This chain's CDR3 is CASSLGKHPEAFF. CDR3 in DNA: TGTGCCAGCAGCTTAGGCAAACACCCTGAAGCTTTCTTT.

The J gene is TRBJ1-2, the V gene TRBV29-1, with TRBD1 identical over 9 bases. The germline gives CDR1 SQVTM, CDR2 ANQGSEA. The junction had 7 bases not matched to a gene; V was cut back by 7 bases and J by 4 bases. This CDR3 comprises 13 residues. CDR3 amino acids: CSALTGGRYGYTF. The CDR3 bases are TGCAGCGCCTTGACAGGGGGACGCTATGGCTACACCTTC.

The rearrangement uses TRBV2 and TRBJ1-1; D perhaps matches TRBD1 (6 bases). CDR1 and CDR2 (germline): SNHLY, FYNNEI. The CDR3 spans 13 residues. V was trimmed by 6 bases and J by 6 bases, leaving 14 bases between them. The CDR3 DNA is TGTGCCAGCAGCGGACAGCGCGACTCTGAAGCTTTCTTT. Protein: CASSGQRDSEAFF.

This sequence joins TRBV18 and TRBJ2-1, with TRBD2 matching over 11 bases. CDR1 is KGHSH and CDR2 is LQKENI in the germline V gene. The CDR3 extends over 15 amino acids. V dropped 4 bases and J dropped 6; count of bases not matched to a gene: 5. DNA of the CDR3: TGTGCCAGCTCACTGACTAGCGGGGACATCAATGAGCAGTTCTTC. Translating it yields CASSLTSGDINEQFF.